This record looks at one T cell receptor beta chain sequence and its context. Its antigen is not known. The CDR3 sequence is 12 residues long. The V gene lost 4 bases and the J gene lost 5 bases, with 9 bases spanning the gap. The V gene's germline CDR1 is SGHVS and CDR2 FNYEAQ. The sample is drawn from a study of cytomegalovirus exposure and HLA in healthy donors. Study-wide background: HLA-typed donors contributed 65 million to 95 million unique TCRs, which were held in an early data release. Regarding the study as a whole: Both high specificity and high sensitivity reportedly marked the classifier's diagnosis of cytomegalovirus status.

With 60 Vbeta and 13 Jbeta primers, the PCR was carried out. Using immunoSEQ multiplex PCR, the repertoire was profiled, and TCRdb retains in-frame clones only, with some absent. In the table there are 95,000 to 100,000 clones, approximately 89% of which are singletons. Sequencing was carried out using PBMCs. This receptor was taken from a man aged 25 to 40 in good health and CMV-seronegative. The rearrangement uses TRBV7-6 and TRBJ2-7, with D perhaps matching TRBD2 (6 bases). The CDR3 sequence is CASSSGVHEQYF. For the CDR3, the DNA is TGTGCCAGCAGCTCGGGGGTTCACGAGCAGTACTTC.